The T cell receptor beta chain described here comes from a study of T cell responses to AZD1222 COVID-19 vaccine. The count of this clone is one. Trimming shortened V by 3 bases and J by 8 bases, and 14 bases separated the two germline ends. The CDR3 runs to 13 residues. Germline assignment: CDR1 SGDLS and CDR2 YYNGEE. Sequenced by immunoSEQ multiplex PCR; TCRdb stores in-frame clones only, minus some. The table includes approximately 80,000 clones, around 81% detected once. The TCR sequence derives from an adult in good health. Sample: peripheral blood, taken on day 0 of AZD1222 vaccination. This sequence joins TRBV9 and TRBJ1-1; no reliable D call. The CDR3 sequence: CASSAPPRREAFF. CDR3 in DNA: TGTGCCAGCAGCGCACCGCCCCGAAGGGAAGCTTTCTTT.